These T cell receptor beta chains were read from a single sample in a study of blood T cell repertoires in COVID-19. Only in-frame clones appear in the TCRdb table, and some are missing; sequencing was by immunoSEQ multiplex PCR. Among hundreds of thousands of clones listed, approximately 90% were seen once. The sequenced material came from peripheral blood. The receptors here all came from a young woman with COVID-19, enrolled during active disease. Each CDR3 is given with its conserved first and last residue. Fields, in order: clone size, V gene, J gene, D gene, CDR3 protein, CDR3 DNA. The D gene is left open where the match is weak. A row's size may be missing; if present it is once, few, many or a size class.

>.|TRBV11-2|TRBJ1-2|.
CASSLGTGYGYTF
TGTGCCAGCAGCTTAGGAACAGGGTATGGCTACACCTTC
>.|TRBV7-2|TRBJ2-6|.
CASSLFRGSVSGANVLTF
TGTGCCAGCAGCTTATTTAGGGGTTCCGTATCTGGGGCCAACGTCCTGACTTTC
>.|TRBV29-1|TRBJ2-5|.
CATGQLQETQYF
TGCGCAACCGGACAGCTACAAGAGACCCAGTACTTC
>.|TRBV13|TRBJ1-1|.
CASSPAGRIFVGTEAFF
TGTGCCAGCTCCCCCGCTGGCAGGATATTTGTGGGCACTGAAGCTTTCTTT
>.|TRBV7-2|TRBJ1-1|TRBD1
CASSFWGTGGAGTEAFF
TGTGCCAGCAGCTTTTGGGGGACAGGGGGCGCTGGGACTGAAGCTTTCTTT
>.|TRBV3-1/TRBV3-2|TRBJ2-2|TRBD1
CASSLRQGQGELFF
TGTGCCAGCAGCCTTAGACAGGGTCAAGGGGAGCTGTTTTTT
>.|TRBV25-1|TRBJ1-2|.
CASSERSTNYGYTF
TGTGCCAGCAGTGAACGGAGCACTAACTATGGCTACACCTTC
>.|TRBV27|TRBJ1-2|TRBD1
CASSPGTGIYYGYTF
TGTGCCAGCAGTCCCGGGACAGGGATATACTATGGCTACACCTTC
>.|TRBV11-3|TRBJ2-3|TRBD2
CASSPDLAGSTDTQYF
TGTGCCAGCAGCCCGGACTTAGCGGGAAGCACAGATACGCAGTATTTT
>.|TRBV7-9|TRBJ1-5|.
CASSLGTRQPQHF
TGTGCCAGCAGCTTGGGGACTCGTCAGCCCCAGCATTTT
>.|TRBV7-9|TRBJ2-2|.
CASSLGSRTGELFF
TGTGCCAGCAGCTTAGGTTCCCGCACCGGGGAGCTGTTTTTT
>.|TRBV6-5|TRBJ1-2|.
CASSYSRAIGYTF
TGTGCCAGCAGTTACAGCAGGGCAATCGGCTACACCTTC
>.|TRBV7-8|TRBJ2-2|TRBD1
CASSLNRQDRAGELFF
TGTGCCAGCAGCCTCAACAGACAAGACAGGGCCGGGGAGCTGTTTTTT
>.|TRBV7-6|TRBJ2-3|TRBD2
CASSLAGGPTDTQYF
TGTGCCAGCAGCTTAGCGGGAGGGCCGACAGATACGCAGTATTTT
>.|TRBV24-1|TRBJ2-5|TRBD1
CATTNRQGAEETQYF
TGTGCCACCACAAACCGACAGGGGGCCGAAGAGACCCAGTACTTC
>.|TRBV6-5|TRBJ2-7|.
CASSYSGGGGYEQYF
TGTGCCAGCAGTTACTCCGGGGGTGGAGGCTACGAGCAGTACTTC
>.|TRBV29-1|TRBJ2-3|TRBD2
CSVDGGAYTDTQYF
TGCAGCGTTGACGGGGGGGCGTATACAGATACGCAGTATTTT
>.|TRBV11-3|TRBJ2-1|TRBD2
CASSLTLGLADLYNEQFF
TGTGCCAGCAGCTTAACCCTCGGACTAGCGGACCTCTACAATGAGCAGTTCTTC
>.|TRBV7-9|TRBJ1-1|.
CASSLVAGGNTEAFF
TGTGCCAGCAGCTTAGTAGCGGGAGGGAACACTGAAGCTTTCTTT
>.|TRBV6-2/TRBV6-3|TRBJ2-5|.
CASSDTVWGTQETQYF
TGTGCCAGCAGTGATACGGTATGGGGGACACAAGAGACCCAGTACTTC
>.|TRBV11-3|TRBJ2-5|.
CASSLDREETQYF
TGTGCCAGCAGCTTAGATCGGGAAGAGACCCAGTACTTC
>.|TRBV5-5|TRBJ2-1|.
CASSSRKGNEQFF
TGTGCCAGCAGCAGTCGAAAGGGGAATGAGCAGTTCTTC
>.|TRBV5-1|TRBJ1-2|TRBD1
CASSLGQGNYGYTF
TGCGCCAGCAGCTTGGGACAGGGAAACTATGGCTACACCTTC
>.|TRBV4-3|TRBJ1-3|TRBD1
CASSQTGTGNTIYF
TGCGCCAGCAGCCAGACAGGGACTGGAAACACCATATATTTT
>few|TRBV6-2/TRBV6-3|TRBJ2-7|TRBD1
CASSTLGQGTYEQYF
TGTGCCAGCAGCACCCTGGGACAGGGGACCTACGAGCAGTACTTC
>few|TRBV30|TRBJ1-3|.
CAWSVTLPIYF
TGTGCCTGGAGTGTGACTTTGCCCATATATTTT
>.|TRBV7-2|TRBJ1-4|.
CASSLGWRRREKLFF
TGTGCCAGCAGCTTAGGGTGGAGACGGCGTGAAAAACTGTTTTTT
>.|TRBV5-4|TRBJ1-1|.
CASSHARVLFVKAFF
TGTGCCAGCAGCCACGCCAGGGTTTTATTCGTGAAAGCTTTCTTT
>.|TRBV9|TRBJ1-3|.
CASSVDSHSGNTIYF
TGTGCCAGCAGCGTAGACAGCCACTCTGGAAACACCATATATTTT
>.|TRBV6-2/TRBV6-3|TRBJ1-1|.
CASSLPSGRVGEAFF
TGTGCCAGCAGCCTCCCCTCCGGCAGGGTCGGTGAAGCTTTCTTT
>.|TRBV18|TRBJ2-4|.
CASSPPGQGLGNIQYF
TGTGCCAGCTCACCACCGGGTCAGGGGCTAGGAAACATTCAGTACTTC
>.|TRBV7-2|TRBJ2-7|.
CASSRGRGLYEQYF
TGTGCCAGCAGCCGTGGTCGGGGTTTGTACGAGCAGTACTTC
>.|TRBV6-5|TRBJ1-1|.
CASQTRTNPSEAFF
TGTGCCAGCCAGACTAGGACAAACCCTAGCGAAGCTTTCTTT
>once|TRBV19|TRBJ1-6|.
CASSMSTGNSPLHF
TGTGCCAGTAGTATGTCGACGGGGAATTCACCCCTCCACTTT
>.|TRBV5-4|TRBJ2-5|TRBD2
CASSPGGPETQYF
TGTGCCAGCAGCCCGGGAGGTCCCGAGACCCAGTACTTC
>.|TRBV5-8|TRBJ2-5|TRBD2
CASSLGLADQETQYF
TGTGCCAGCAGCTTGGGGCTAGCGGACCAAGAGACCCAGTACTTC
>.|TRBV2|TRBJ1-6|TRBD1
CASSERGQSYNSPLHF
TGTGCCAGCAGTGAAAGGGGGCAGTCCTATAATTCACCCCTCCACTTT
>.|TRBV11-2|TRBJ2-3|TRBD2
CASAYPGGTDTQYF
TGTGCCAGCGCTTATCCGGGAGGGACAGATACGCAGTATTTT
>.|TRBV29-1|TRBJ1-2|.
CSVEDRAGVGYTF
TGCAGCGTTGAAGATCGGGCAGGGGTTGGCTACACCTTC
>.|TRBV30|TRBJ2-1|.
CAGLQSSYNEQFF
TGTGCCGGGTTACAGAGCTCCTACAATGAGCAGTTCTTC
>.|TRBV7-8|TRBJ1-2|TRBD1
CASSLEGGGQGADGYTF
TGTGCCAGCAGCTTAGAGGGTGGGGGACAGGGGGCTGATGGCTACACCTTC
>.|TRBV10-1|TRBJ1-6|.
CASSESRGGNSPLHF
TGCGCCAGCAGTGAGTCACGGGGAGGTAATTCACCCCTCCACTTT
>few|TRBV2|TRBJ1-5|TRBD1
CASTRDRSNQPQHF
TGTGCCAGCACCAGGGACAGAAGCAATCAGCCCCAGCATTTT
>.|TRBV7-9|TRBJ2-3|.
CASSLERVATDTQYF
TGTGCCAGCAGCTTAGAGAGGGTGGCGACAGATACGCAGTATTTT
>.|TRBV6-4|TRBJ1-1|TRBD1
CAIPDRVDTEAFF
TGTGCCATCCCTGACAGGGTTGACACTGAAGCTTTCTTT
>.|TRBV27|TRBJ2-3|TRBD2
CASSLSTSGNTDTQYF
TGTGCCAGCAGTTTATCGACTAGCGGGAACACAGATACGCAGTATTTT
>.|TRBV7-2|TRBJ2-1|.
CASSYPRDGSRNEQFF
TGTGCCAGCAGTTACCCAAGGGACGGGAGTCGCAATGAGCAGTTCTTC
>.|TRBV6-5|TRBJ2-5|TRBD2
CASSYSAAGGGETQYF
TGTGCCAGCAGTTACTCAGCCGCCGGGGGAGGGGAGACCCAGTACTTC
>.|TRBV6-1|TRBJ1-1|TRBD1
CASSESPAGGITEAFF
TGTGCCAGCAGTGAATCCCCCGCAGGGGGCATCACTGAAGCTTTCTTT
>.|TRBV19|TRBJ1-1|TRBD1
CASSAQGQGNTEAFF
TGTGCCAGTAGTGCCCAGGGACAGGGGAACACTGAAGCTTTCTTT
>.|TRBV15|TRBJ1-1|TRBD1
CATSRKGQGARSEAFF
TGTGCCACCAGCAGAAAGGGACAGGGGGCGCGGTCTGAAGCTTTCTTT
>.|TRBV7-2|TRBJ2-2|.
CASSPGDTGELFF
TGTGCCAGCAGCCCCGGGGACACCGGGGAGCTGTTTTTT
>.|TRBV5-6|TRBJ1-1|.
CASRGGTEAFF
TGTGCCAGCCGCGGGGGCACTGAAGCTTTCTTT
>.|TRBV7-2|TRBJ2-1|TRBD2
CASSPGLAVYNEQFF
TGTGCCAGCAGCCCAGGACTAGCGGTCTACAATGAGCAGTTCTTC
>.|TRBV10-1|TRBJ2-1|.
CASSKPRGHNSYNEQFF
TGCGCCAGCAGTAAGCCTAGGGGACACAATTCCTACAATGAGCAGTTCTTC
>.|TRBV28|TRBJ1-2|.
CASSFQGPYGYTF
TGTGCCAGCAGTTTCCAGGGCCCCTATGGCTACACCTTC
>once|TRBV2|TRBJ1-4|TRBD1
CASSPTGSEKLFF
TGTGCCAGCAGCCCGACAGGGAGTGAAAAACTGTTTTTT